This T cell receptor (beta chain) comes out of a study of blood T cell repertoires in COVID-19. Turning to the study itself: COVID-19 samples, acute and convalescent, were from the United States, Italy and Spain. T cells, B-cell-depleted T cells, or PBMCs provided the cDNA or gDNA that served as material.

It was during active infection that Seattle patients were enrolled and then longitudinally followed. Germline V gene data show CDR1 as LNHDA and CDR2 as SQIVND (reference sequence). V lost 8 bases, J lost 5 bases, and 16 bases lay in between. This CDR3 spans 14 amino acids. Authors' analysis steps: Nucleated cell counts were estimated from reference gene primer amplification. Method: immunoSEQ multiplex PCR; TCRdb's copy keeps in-frame clones and lacks some. That table is the source of V, J and clone size, and D and trimming were worked out from the DNA. There are 250,000 to 300,000 clones in the sample; around 89% occur only once, and around 5.8% lies in the top ten.

The rearrangement uses TRBV19 and TRBJ1-5, with a weak D call TRBD1 (6 bases). Sequencing was performed on peripheral blood. The receptor's source is a woman between 45 and 65 years old with COVID-19, enrolled during active disease. The CDR3: CASADGQLDQPQHF. CDR3 in DNA: TGTGCCAGTGCCGACGGACAGCTTGATCAGCCCCAGCATTTT. Supplemented by reference TRBV19 and TRBJ1-5, the full variable domain reads DGGITQSPKYLFRKEGQNVTLSCEQNLNHDAMYWYRQDPGQGLRLIYYSQIVNDFQKGDIAEGYSVSREKKESFPLTVTSAQKNPTAFYLCASADGQLDQPQHFGDGTRLSIL.